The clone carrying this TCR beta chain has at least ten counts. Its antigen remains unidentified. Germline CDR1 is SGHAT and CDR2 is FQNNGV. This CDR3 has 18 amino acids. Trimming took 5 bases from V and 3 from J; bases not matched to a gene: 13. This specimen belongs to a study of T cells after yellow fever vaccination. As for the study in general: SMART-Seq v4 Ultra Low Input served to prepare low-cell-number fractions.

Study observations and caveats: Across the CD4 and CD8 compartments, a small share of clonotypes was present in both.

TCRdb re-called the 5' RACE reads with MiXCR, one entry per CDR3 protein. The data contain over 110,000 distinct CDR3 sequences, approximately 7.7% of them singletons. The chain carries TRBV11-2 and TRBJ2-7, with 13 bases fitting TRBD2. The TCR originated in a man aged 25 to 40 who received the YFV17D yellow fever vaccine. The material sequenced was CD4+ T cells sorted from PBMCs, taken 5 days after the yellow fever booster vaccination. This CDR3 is CASSRTLGLAGDSYEQYF. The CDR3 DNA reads TGTGCCAGCAGCCGGACATTAGGACTAGCGGGAGATAGCTACGAGCAGTACTTC. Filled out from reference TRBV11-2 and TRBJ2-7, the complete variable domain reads EAGVAQSPRYKIIEKRQSVAFWCNPISGHATLYWYQQILGQGPKLLIQFQNNGVVDDSQLPKDRFSAERLKGVDSTLKIQPAKLEDSAVYLCASSRTLGLAGDSYEQYFGPGTRLTVT.